The entry below gives a single T cell receptor beta chain sequence along with its context. The target of this receptor is not known. No base quality information exists; no much larger clone differs at one position. The library came from RT-PCR. Sequenced on an Illumina HiSeq 2500. The public sequencing data were trimmed at Q25 with fastp and processed into clonotypes with MiXCR by TCRdb, which kept only in-frame beta chains. Duplicate CDR3 protein sequences are folded into a single record with the most common DNA and genes. The sample yields roughly 700,000 distinct CDR3 sequences; approximately 15% were counted once. In total, the top ten clones hold around 10% of the sample. The CDR3 numbers 15 residues from cysteine through phenylalanine. Only the CDR3 part of the read is kept: 45 bases, read in frame from the first base. The germline V gene (reference sequence) supplies CDR1 DFQATT and CDR2 SNEGSKA. V is trimmed back by 4 bases and J by 4 bases, and the junction contains 10 bases that no gene match accounts for.

The data derive from a study of response to subunit inactivated influenza vaccine (dated by TCRdb to the late 2010s). For context, the study as a whole: The study used deep quantitative T cell receptor repertoire profiling to track responses to a trivalent subunit inactivated influenza vaccine. The paper as a whole reports these results and caveats: It was suggested by the authors that each seasonal influenza vaccination may recruit only a limited number of new T cells.

The V and J segments used are TRBV20-1 and TRBJ2-5; 9 junctional bases match TRBD2. This receptor was taken from a man over 45 who received an inactivated influenza vaccine. Donor details come from another sample of the same person, matched by shared clones. The material sequenced was PBMCs from blood, taken about 12 days after vaccination. The CDR3 sequence is CSANARGGARETQYF. The DNA sequence follows: TGCAGTGCTAATGCGCGCGGGGGGGCTCGAGAGACCCAGTACTTC.